These 24 T cell receptor beta chains were all obtained from the same sample, sequenced in a study of shared clonotypes between healthy human individuals. The protocol was immunoSEQ multiplex PCR, while the TCRdb copy is restricted to in-frame clones and leaves out a portion. The sample shows millions of clones, 85% to 95% of them seen only once. Sample: naive CD4+ T cells sorted from blood. The sample's subset: CD45RA+ positively selected. These receptors were obtained from a man aged 18 to 29 in good health.

Here the CDR3 DNA reads TGTGCCAGCAGTTTGTCCCTTGGGGGACTAGCGGGGGGAAGCACAGATACGCAGTATTTT. It translates to CASSLSLGGLAGGSTDTQYF. This chain links TRBV28 with TRBJ2-3; 15 bases map to TRBD2. The CDR3 length is 20 residues. V shed 3 bases, J shed 0 bases, and the junction held 10 bases outside the gene matches. The V gene's germline CDR1 is MDHEN and CDR2 SYDVKM.

This sequence joins TRBV4-1 and TRBJ1-1, with TRBD1 identical over 7 bases. Losses at the gene ends were 6 bases for V and 2 bases for J; bases not matched to a gene: 6. CDR3 size: 14 residues. Germline CDR1 MGHRA, CDR2 YSYEKL. As DNA, the CDR3 is TGCGCCAGCAGGCCTGGGACAGCAAACACTGAAGCTTTCTTT. This encodes CASRPGTANTEAFF.

V is TRBV18 and J is TRBJ2-7, with D possibly matching TRBD1 (6 bases). V dropped 5 bases and J dropped 5 bases, with 13 bases sitting between them. The CDR3 totals 13 residues. Looked up from germline, CDR1 is KGHSH and CDR2 is LQKENI. This chain's CDR3 is CASSSTRQDEQYF. CDR3 DNA sequence: TGTGCCAGCTCAAGTACCCGACAGGACGAGCAGTACTTC.

The V and J genes are TRBV6-1 and TRBJ1-6; D not certain. Trimming shortened V by 6 bases and J by 0 bases, and 9 bases separated the two germline ends. There are 15 residues in the CDR3. Germline CDR1 MNHNS, CDR2 SASEGT. The CDR3 bases are TGTGCCAGCAGATCTCAGAGCTCCTATAATTCACCCCTCCACTTT. Protein sequence: CASRSQSSYNSPLHF.

This chain links TRBV7-6 with TRBJ2-5, with D uncertain. Per germline, CDR1 SGHVS and CDR2 FNYEAQ. CDR3 length: 13 amino acids. V lost 0 bases and J lost 4, with 6 bases in between. The CDR3 region is CASSLAPRETQYF. The CDR3 bases are TGTGCCAGCAGCTTAGCGCCCCGAGAGACCCAGTACTTC. Filled out from reference TRBV7-6 and TRBJ2-5, the complete variable domain reads GAGVSQSPRYKVTKRGQDVALRCDPISGHVSLYWYRQALGQGPEFLTYFNYEAQQDKSGLPNDRFSAERPEGSISTLTIQRTEQRDSAMYRCASSLAPRETQYFGPGTRLLVL.

In its sample, this clone was seen once. V usage is TRBV6-5 and J usage is TRBJ2-1; 8 bases align to TRBD1. Germline CDR1 and CDR2: MNHEY and SVGAGI. V was clipped by 5 bases and J by 9 bases; unmatched bases: 6. CDR3 size: 13 residues. The CDR3 loop reads CASSRGQGGEQFF. The CDR3 DNA reads TGTGCCAGCAGTCGCGGACAGGGCGGTGAGCAGTTCTTC.

This chain uses TRBV5-1 with TRBJ1-1, with D possibly being TRBD1 (5 bases). The CDR3 spans 14 residues. Germline loops: CDR1 SGHRS, CDR2 YFSETQ. Trimming removed 4 bases from V and 4 bases from J, with 14 bases in between. The CDR3 sequence: CASSRPPGGTEAFF. The CDR3 region has the DNA TGCGCCAGCAGCCGACCCCCGGGGGGCACTGAAGCTTTCTTT. The whole variable domain, remainder taken from reference TRBV5-1 and TRBJ1-1, is KAGVTQTPRYLIKTRGQQVTLSCSPISGHRSVSWYQQTPGQGLQFLFEYFSETQRNKGNFPGRFSGRQFSNSRSEMNVSTLELGDSALYLCASSRPPGGTEAFFGQGTRLTVV.

This chain joins TRBV4-2 and TRBJ2-3; 12 nucleotides agree with TRBD2. J was trimmed by 3 bases and V by 0 bases; bases with no gene match: 4. CDR1 is LGHNA and CDR2 is YNFKEQ in the germline V gene. The CDR3 contains 17 residues. CDR3 protein: CASSQEWLAGGTDTQYF. As DNA, the CDR3 is TGTGCCAGCAGCCAAGAGTGGCTAGCGGGGGGGACAGATACGCAGTATTTT.

The V call is TRBV5-5, the J call TRBJ1-6, with 9 bases fitting TRBD1. With V trimmed by 3 bases and J by 5 bases, 6 bases remained unmatched. Germline-derived CDR1 and CDR2 are SGHKS and YYEKEE (reference sequence). This CDR3 comprises 16 residues. The CDR3 coding sequence is TGTGCCAGCAGCTCGGACAGGGGTCCGAATAATTCACCCCTCCACTTT. It is translated as CASSSDRGPNNSPLHF.

The V and J genes are TRBV28 and TRBJ1-6, with D unclear. V lost 0 bases to trimming and J lost 7 bases, with 10 bases between them. CDR1 and CDR2 from the germline V gene are MDHEN and SYDVKM. This CDR3 is 15 amino acids long. The CDR3 loop reads CASSLWAEGNSPLHF. The DNA for the CDR3 is TGTGCCAGCAGTTTATGGGCGGAGGGAAATTCACCCCTCCACTTT.

The chain has TRBV10-1 and TRBJ1-1; D is unclear. V was clipped by 6 bases and J by 1 base, with 9 bases between them. Per germline, CDR1 WNHNN and CDR2 SYGVQD (reference sequence). CDR3 length: 13 residues. The CDR3 DNA reads as TGCGCCAGCAGACCGGACGGGAACACTGAAGCTTTCTTT. Translated: CASRPDGNTEAFF.

V is TRBV4-1 and J is TRBJ2-5; 7 bases fit TRBD1. Trimming removed 5 bases from V and 0 bases from J; junction bases left unmatched: 6. This CDR3 comprises 15 residues. Germline V lookup: CDR1 MGHRA, CDR2 YSYEKL. This chain's CDR3 is CASSKSTGYQETQYF. CDR3 nucleotide sequence: TGCGCCAGCAGCAAGTCGACAGGGTACCAAGAGACCCAGTACTTC.

This clone came up a few times. The rearrangement uses TRBV28 and TRBJ2-7; weak D call: TRBD2 (5 bases). This CDR3 is 13 amino acids long. Per germline, CDR1 MDHEN and CDR2 SYDVKM. V shed 5 bases and J shed 5 bases, with 13 bases lying between them. CDR3 residues: CASSGRDTNEQYF. CDR3 coding DNA: TGTGCCAGCAGTGGCCGGGATACCAACGAGCAGTACTTC.

On this clone itself: Other DNA sequences of this sample code for an identical CDR3. The chain uses TRBV7-2 and TRBJ2-7; 11 nucleotides line up with TRBD2. Germline CDR1 SGHTA, CDR2 FQGNSA. This CDR3 has 15 amino acids. V trimming: 2 bases; J trimming: 3 bases; junction bases outside the gene matches: 3. The CDR3 is CASSLLAGGLYEQYF. The CDR3 nucleotides are TGTGCCAGCAGCTTACTAGCGGGAGGTCTCTACGAGCAGTACTTC.

Only one count was recorded for this clone. V usage is TRBV27 and J usage is TRBJ2-3; 7 bases line up with TRBD1. The CDR3 loop spans 15 amino acids. Looked up from germline, CDR1 is MNHEY and CDR2 is SMNVEV (reference sequence). V dropped 5 bases and J dropped 2; count of bases not matched to a gene: 7. CDR3 sequence reads: CASSALDRSTDTQYF. The CDR3 region has the DNA TGTGCCAGCAGTGCACTGGACAGGTCCACAGATACGCAGTATTTT.

This rearrangement joins TRBV18 to TRBJ2-7; TRBD2 matches at 8 bases. CDR1 is KGHSH and CDR2 is LQKENI in the germline V gene. This CDR3 comprises 13 residues. V gave up 2 bases and J gave up 5 bases; unmatched junction bases: 2. CDR3 region: CASSPGLANEQYF. The CDR3 coding sequence is TGTGCCAGCTCACCAGGACTAGCCAACGAGCAGTACTTC. The whole variable domain, filled in from reference TRBV18 and TRBJ2-7, reads NAGVMQNPRHLVRRRGQEARLRCSPMKGHSHVYWYRQLPEEGLKFMVYLQKENIIDESGMPKERFSAEFPKEGPSILRIQQVVRGDSAAYFCASSPGLANEQYFGPGTRLTVT.

The gene calls are TRBV23-1 and TRBJ1-2; the match to TRBD1 covers 7 bases. TRBV23-1 is an ORF, with its function uncertain. CDR3 length: 13 amino acids. The trim removed 6 bases at V and 4 bases at J, leaving 5 bases unmatched. The CDR3 here is CASSPGQIYGYTF. The CDR3 region has the DNA TGCGCCAGCAGCCCGGGACAGATCTATGGCTACACCTTC.

Concerning this clone itself: The sample has other DNA sequences that encode this CDR3 too. This sequence joins TRBV2 and TRBJ1-1, with D hard to call. V was clipped by 2 bases and J by 4 bases, with 8 bases between them. The CDR3 has 13 residues. Germline CDR1 is SNHLY and CDR2 is FYNNEI. CDR3 in DNA: TGTGCCAGCAGTGAAATACGGGGCACTGAAGCTTTCTTT. As protein: CASSEIRGTEAFF.

A word on this clone: This same CDR3 is encoded by further DNA sequences in the sample. The chain has TRBV5-1 and TRBJ2-7, with D tentatively TRBD2 (5 bases). Germline CDR1 and CDR2: SGHRS and YFSETQ. V was clipped by 4 bases and J by 0 bases, with 14 bases between them. This CDR3 is 15 amino acids long. The CDR3: CASSTWTGSSYEQYF. The CDR3 nucleotides read TGCGCCAGCAGCACCTGGACGGGAAGCTCCTACGAGCAGTACTTC.

To note about this clone: The sample contains more than one DNA sequence encoding this CDR3. The rearrangement uses TRBV18 and TRBJ2-2; 8 nucleotides match TRBD1. The length of the CDR3 is 15 residues. The V gene's germline CDR1 is KGHSH and CDR2 LQKENI. V dropped 4 bases and J dropped 1; count of bases not matched to a gene: 2. The CDR3, as DNA: TGTGCCAGCTCACTCGGACAGGGGAACACCGGGGAGCTGTTTTTT. It yields the protein CASSLGQGNTGELFF.

The V gene is TRBV6-1, the J gene TRBJ1-1; no firm D call. The CDR3 is 14 residues long. CDR1 and CDR2 (germline): MNHNS, SASEGT. Deletions cut 5 bases from V and 1 base from J, with 11 bases between. The CDR3 protein is CASSPKQGNTEAFF. CDR3 DNA sequence: TGTGCCAGCAGTCCCAAGCAAGGGAACACTGAAGCTTTCTTT.

This chain connects TRBV27 to TRBJ2-7; no definite D call. CDR1 is MNHEY, CDR2 SMNVEV, per germline (reference sequence). CDR3 size: 11 residues. The V and J ends lost 8 bases and 5 bases respectively, with 10 bases between them. CDR3 coding DNA: TGTGCCAGCGTAGGTCTTAACGAGCAGTACTTC. It translates to CASVGLNEQYF.

The chain joins TRBV11-1 to TRBJ2-7, with 8 bases matching TRBD1. V was pared by 0 bases and J by 4 bases, with 5 bases of the junction left unmatched. Germline V lookup: CDR1 SGHAT, CDR2 FQDESV (reference sequence). CDR3 length: 15 amino acids. CDR3 sequence: CASSLAQGAGYEQYF. CDR3 nucleotide sequence: TGTGCCAGCAGCTTAGCGCAGGGGGCGGGATACGAGCAGTACTTC.

This chain uses TRBV6-5 with TRBJ2-4; D is unclear. Germline CDR1 is MNHEY and CDR2 is SVGAGI. The V and J ends lost 0 bases and 6 bases respectively, with 15 bases between them. The CDR3 has 16 amino acids. CDR3 DNA sequence: TGTGCCAGCAGTTACTCTCGGTCTTTGCTGGGAAACATTCAGTACTTC. Translated: CASSYSRSLLGNIQYF.